This is a list of T cell receptor beta chains from one sample in a study of blood T cell repertoires in COVID-19. Clones were sequenced by immunoSEQ multiplex PCR, and TCRdb holds only the in-frame ones, with some missing. The sample has roughly 40,000 clones, around three quarters seen once. The sample consisted of peripheral blood. Receptors were obtained from a man older than 75 with acute or convalescent COVID-19. Each CDR3 is given with its conserved first and last residue. A D gene is named only where the DNA matches it firmly. Size is stated for part of the rows, as once, few or many counts, or as a class when the clone is expanded.

d_call: -
clone_size: -
v_call: TRBV5-5
j_call: TRBJ2-5
cdr3_nt: TGTGCCAGCAGCGCTCAGGGCCCAGAGACCCAGTACTTC
cdr3_aa: CASSAQGPETQYF

d_call: -
clone_size: -
v_call: TRBV7-8
j_call: TRBJ1-1
cdr3_nt: TGTGCCAGCAGCCCCCGCCCGGGGAGTTCAAACACTGAAGCTTTCTTT
cdr3_aa: CASSPRPGSSNTEAFF

d_call: -
clone_size: -
v_call: TRBV5-5
j_call: TRBJ2-3
cdr3_nt: TGTGCCAGCAGCTTGGAGGGGTCAGATACGCAGTATTTT
cdr3_aa: CASSLEGSDTQYF

d_call: -
clone_size: -
v_call: TRBV5-1
j_call: TRBJ1-1
cdr3_nt: TGCGCCAGCAGCGTCACAGGGAGGAACACTGAAGCTTTCTTT
cdr3_aa: CASSVTGRNTEAFF

d_call: -
clone_size: -
v_call: TRBV7-9
j_call: TRBJ1-1
cdr3_nt: TGTGCCAGCAGCTTAGCGGGGGAGGGCGAAGCTTTCTTT
cdr3_aa: CASSLAGEGEAFF

d_call: TRBD1
clone_size: -
v_call: TRBV7-3
j_call: TRBJ2-2
cdr3_nt: TGTGCCAGCAGCGCCCGGACAGGGAGCACCGGGGAGCTGTTTTTT
cdr3_aa: CASSARTGSTGELFF

d_call: TRBD1
clone_size: -
v_call: TRBV11-2
j_call: TRBJ2-3
cdr3_nt: TGTGCCAGCAGCCCACGGACAGGGGTCACAGATACGCAGTATTTT
cdr3_aa: CASSPRTGVTDTQYF

d_call: TRBD2
clone_size: once
v_call: TRBV18
j_call: TRBJ2-5
cdr3_nt: TGTGCCAGCTCACCTGGACTAGCATCAGGGCAGACCCAGTACTTC
cdr3_aa: CASSPGLASGQTQYF

d_call: TRBD1
clone_size: once
v_call: TRBV19
j_call: TRBJ1-6
cdr3_nt: TGTGCCAGTGGTCGGGACAGAGATTCACCCCTCCACTTT
cdr3_aa: CASGRDRDSPLHF

d_call: -
clone_size: -
v_call: TRBV3-1/TRBV3-2
j_call: TRBJ1-3
cdr3_nt: TGTGCCAGCAGCCCCTCAGGGAACGGAAACACCATATATTTT
cdr3_aa: CASSPSGNGNTIYF

d_call: -
clone_size: -
v_call: TRBV5-1
j_call: TRBJ2-2
cdr3_nt: TGCGCCAGCAGAGGAGTTTCGGCGGCGAACACCGGGGAGCTGTTTTTT
cdr3_aa: CASRGVSAANTGELFF

d_call: TRBD1
clone_size: -
v_call: TRBV20-1
j_call: TRBJ1-6
cdr3_nt: TGCAGTGCTAGTGAGACAGGGGTCAGAAATTCACCCCTCCACTTT
cdr3_aa: CSASETGVRNSPLHF

d_call: -
clone_size: -
v_call: TRBV6-5
j_call: TRBJ2-7
cdr3_nt: TGTGCCAGCAGTTACTCGGACACCACCGACGAGCAGTACTTC
cdr3_aa: CASSYSDTTDEQYF

d_call: TRBD2
clone_size: -
v_call: TRBV3-1/TRBV3-2
j_call: TRBJ2-5
cdr3_nt: TGTGCCAGCAGCTGGACTAGCGGGGGGGCCCGGGAGACCCAGTACTTC
cdr3_aa: CASSWTSGGARETQYF

d_call: TRBD1
clone_size: -
v_call: TRBV11-2
j_call: TRBJ2-7
cdr3_nt: TGTGCCAGCAGCTTAGAGGTATCCAGGAACAGGGGGCCCTCCTACGAGCAGTACTTC
cdr3_aa: CASSLEVSRNRGPSYEQYF

d_call: -
clone_size: few
v_call: TRBV5-6
j_call: TRBJ2-7
cdr3_nt: TGTGCCAGCAGCTTGGCAGGGTTCGCCTACGAGCAGTACTTC
cdr3_aa: CASSLAGFAYEQYF

d_call: TRBD1
clone_size: -
v_call: TRBV10-3
j_call: TRBJ1-1
cdr3_nt: TGTGCCATCAGTGCCACGGGACAGAAGAACACTGAAGCTTTCTTT
cdr3_aa: CAISATGQKNTEAFF

d_call: TRBD1
clone_size: -
v_call: TRBV5-1
j_call: TRBJ1-2
cdr3_nt: TGCGCCAGCAGCCCGACGGGACAGGGGGGCGGGGGCTACACCTTC
cdr3_aa: CASSPTGQGGGGYTF

d_call: -
clone_size: -
v_call: TRBV7-9
j_call: TRBJ2-3
cdr3_nt: TGTGCCAGCGCAAGGTCACAGGTCCGCACAGATACGCAGTATTTT
cdr3_aa: CASARSQVRTDTQYF

d_call: TRBD1
clone_size: -
v_call: TRBV5-4
j_call: TRBJ2-7
cdr3_nt: TGTGCCAGCAGCGCCAAGGACAGGGGGGCCTACGAGCAGTACTTC
cdr3_aa: CASSAKDRGAYEQYF

d_call: TRBD2
clone_size: -
v_call: TRBV6-2/TRBV6-3
j_call: TRBJ2-3
cdr3_nt: TGTGCCAGCAGTTTGGGACTACACAGCACAGATACGCAGTATTTT
cdr3_aa: CASSLGLHSTDTQYF

d_call: -
clone_size: -
v_call: TRBV12-5
j_call: TRBJ2-5
cdr3_nt: TGTGCTAGTGGTTTCGGAGAGACCCAGTACTTC
cdr3_aa: CASGFGETQYF

d_call: -
clone_size: -
v_call: TRBV5-1
j_call: TRBJ2-7
cdr3_nt: TGCGCCAGCAGCTTGGAACCGGACAGAACCTACGAGCAGTACTTC
cdr3_aa: CASSLEPDRTYEQYF

d_call: TRBD1
clone_size: few
v_call: TRBV5-1
j_call: TRBJ1-2
cdr3_nt: TGCGCCAGCAGCCTAGGACAGGGTAACTATGGCTACACCTTC
cdr3_aa: CASSLGQGNYGYTF

d_call: TRBD2
clone_size: few
v_call: TRBV3-1/TRBV3-2
j_call: TRBJ2-5
cdr3_nt: TGTGCCAGCAGCCAAGCCGGGACTAAAGAGACCCAGTACTTC
cdr3_aa: CASSQAGTKETQYF

d_call: -
clone_size: -
v_call: TRBV10-3
j_call: TRBJ1-4
cdr3_nt: TGTGCCATCAGTGCCCAGAATGAAAAACTGTTTTTT
cdr3_aa: CAISAQNEKLFF

d_call: -
clone_size: -
v_call: TRBV7-9
j_call: TRBJ2-5
cdr3_nt: TGTGCCAACGGCGGGGAGTCTCAAGAGACCCAGTACTTC
cdr3_aa: CANGGESQETQYF

d_call: -
clone_size: few
v_call: TRBV12-1
j_call: TRBJ2-1
cdr3_nt: TGTGCCAGCAGCTTTAAGCGAAATGAGCAGTTCTTC
cdr3_aa: CASSFKRNEQFF

d_call: -
clone_size: -
v_call: TRBV5-1
j_call: TRBJ1-4
cdr3_nt: TGCGCCAGCAGCTTGAGTAACGGACAGAATGAAAAACTGTTTTTT
cdr3_aa: CASSLSNGQNEKLFF

d_call: -
clone_size: few
v_call: TRBV7-3
j_call: TRBJ2-2
cdr3_nt: TGTGCCAGCAGCTCCTTTCTGAACACCGGGGAGCTGTTTTTT
cdr3_aa: CASSSFLNTGELFF

d_call: -
clone_size: -
v_call: TRBV5-1
j_call: TRBJ1-6
cdr3_nt: TGCGCCAGCAGCCAGCAGGGTAATTCACCCCTCCACTTT
cdr3_aa: CASSQQGNSPLHF

d_call: -
clone_size: few
v_call: TRBV25-1
j_call: TRBJ1-3
cdr3_nt: TGTGCCAGCAGGAATTCACACTCTGGAAACACCATATATTTT
cdr3_aa: CASRNSHSGNTIYF

d_call: TRBD1
clone_size: few
v_call: TRBV5-8
j_call: TRBJ1-4
cdr3_nt: TGTGCCAGCAGCTTGCCCGAAGGGGGCACAGGTGAAAAACTGTTTTTT
cdr3_aa: CASSLPEGGTGEKLFF

d_call: -
clone_size: -
v_call: TRBV5-6
j_call: TRBJ2-5
cdr3_nt: TGTGCCAGCGGGGGGGCTGAAGAGACCCAGTACTTC
cdr3_aa: CASGGAEETQYF

d_call: -
clone_size: few
v_call: TRBV7-9
j_call: TRBJ2-7
cdr3_nt: TGTGCCAGCAGCTTAGGAACAACCTTCTCCTACGAGCAGTACTTC
cdr3_aa: CASSLGTTFSYEQYF

d_call: TRBD2
clone_size: -
v_call: TRBV5-1
j_call: TRBJ2-3
cdr3_nt: TGCGCCAGCAGCTTGCATGATGCGGGAGCAGCTACGCAGTATTTT
cdr3_aa: CASSLHDAGAATQYF

d_call: TRBD2
clone_size: -
v_call: TRBV7-9
j_call: TRBJ2-1
cdr3_nt: TGTGCCAGCAGCCCACCAGGTACTAGCGGGAGAAATGAGCAGTTCTTC
cdr3_aa: CASSPPGTSGRNEQFF

d_call: -
clone_size: once
v_call: TRBV9
j_call: TRBJ2-7
cdr3_nt: TGTGCCAGCAGCGTAGGAGCGGGCAGCCTCTACGAGCAGTACTTC
cdr3_aa: CASSVGAGSLYEQYF

d_call: TRBD1
clone_size: -
v_call: TRBV11-1
j_call: TRBJ2-5
cdr3_nt: TGTGCCAGCAGCTTAAGGGGACAGGGAACTGAGACCCAGTACTTC
cdr3_aa: CASSLRGQGTETQYF

d_call: TRBD1
clone_size: -
v_call: TRBV6-5
j_call: TRBJ1-5
cdr3_nt: TGTGCCAGCAGACAGGGGTTTTTTAGCAATCAGCCCCAGCATTTT
cdr3_aa: CASRQGFFSNQPQHF

d_call: TRBD1
clone_size: few
v_call: TRBV29-1
j_call: TRBJ2-5
cdr3_nt: TGCAGCGTGGGGACAGGGGGCGAGACCCAGTACTTC
cdr3_aa: CSVGTGGETQYF

d_call: -
clone_size: -
v_call: TRBV2
j_call: TRBJ1-2
cdr3_nt: TGTGCCAGCAAGACAGCTCCTAACTATGGCTACACCTTC
cdr3_aa: CASKTAPNYGYTF

d_call: -
clone_size: -
v_call: TRBV7-9
j_call: TRBJ1-4
cdr3_nt: TGTGCCAGCAGCTTAGGCCGTCGGGAAAAACTGTTTTTT
cdr3_aa: CASSLGRREKLFF

d_call: -
clone_size: -
v_call: TRBV7-3
j_call: TRBJ2-2
cdr3_nt: TGTGCCAGCAGCTTAACAGGGGAAACCGGGGAGCTGTTTTTT
cdr3_aa: CASSLTGETGELFF

d_call: TRBD2
clone_size: few
v_call: TRBV7-8
j_call: TRBJ2-3
cdr3_nt: TGTGCCAGCAGCTTAGGCGGACTAGCAGTCGATACGCAGTATTTT
cdr3_aa: CASSLGGLAVDTQYF

d_call: TRBD1
clone_size: once
v_call: TRBV30
j_call: TRBJ1-4
cdr3_nt: TGTGCCTGGGGTAACTTCAGGGGGGAGGAAAAACTGTTTTTT
cdr3_aa: CAWGNFRGEEKLFF

d_call: -
clone_size: -
v_call: TRBV24-1
j_call: TRBJ2-2
cdr3_nt: TGTGCCACCAGTGATCCGCGGGGCACCGGGGAGCTGTTTTTT
cdr3_aa: CATSDPRGTGELFF

d_call: -
clone_size: -
v_call: TRBV7-9
j_call: TRBJ1-5
cdr3_nt: TGTGCCAGCAGCTTAAGCAATAGCAATCAGCCCCAGCATTTT
cdr3_aa: CASSLSNSNQPQHF

d_call: TRBD2
clone_size: few
v_call: TRBV10-2
j_call: TRBJ2-3
cdr3_nt: TGCGCCAGCAGTGACCCGGCGGGAGCATCAGATACGCAGTATTTT
cdr3_aa: CASSDPAGASDTQYF

d_call: TRBD1
clone_size: -
v_call: TRBV5-4
j_call: TRBJ2-2
cdr3_nt: TGTGCCAGCAGCTTGGGAGACAGGGTAGCCGGGGAGCTGTTTTTT
cdr3_aa: CASSLGDRVAGELFF

d_call: TRBD1
clone_size: -
v_call: TRBV29-1
j_call: TRBJ1-2
cdr3_nt: TGCAGCGTTGAAGGGGTGACAGGGGTTGACTATGGCTACACCTTC
cdr3_aa: CSVEGVTGVDYGYTF

d_call: TRBD2
clone_size: -
v_call: TRBV27
j_call: TRBJ2-1
cdr3_nt: TGTGCCAGCAGTTTTACTAGCGGGAGCAATGAGCAGTTCTTC
cdr3_aa: CASSFTSGSNEQFF

d_call: -
clone_size: -
v_call: TRBV5-5
j_call: TRBJ1-1
cdr3_nt: TGTGCCAGCAGCTTGGTACAGAAGAACACTGAAGCTTTCTTT
cdr3_aa: CASSLVQKNTEAFF

d_call: TRBD1
clone_size: -
v_call: TRBV5-4
j_call: TRBJ2-5
cdr3_nt: TGTGCCAGCAGCACCAGGACAGGGCTGGAGACCCAGTACTTC
cdr3_aa: CASSTRTGLETQYF

d_call: TRBD2
clone_size: -
v_call: TRBV6-1
j_call: TRBJ2-5
cdr3_nt: TGTGCCAGCAGTGAAACGCCTAGCGGGAGTTGGCCGTACGAGACCCAGTACTTC
cdr3_aa: CASSETPSGSWPYETQYF

d_call: TRBD2
clone_size: many
v_call: TRBV2
j_call: TRBJ2-1
cdr3_nt: TGTGCCAGCAGAACCGGGACTAGCGACCATGAGCAGTTCTTC
cdr3_aa: CASRTGTSDHEQFF

d_call: TRBD2
clone_size: -
v_call: TRBV7-3
j_call: TRBJ2-1
cdr3_nt: TGTGCCAGCAGCTTAAACGGGGGGGCGTTCAATGAGCAGTTCTTC
cdr3_aa: CASSLNGGAFNEQFF

d_call: -
clone_size: -
v_call: TRBV5-6
j_call: TRBJ1-3
cdr3_nt: TGTGCCAGCAGCTCCGACGTAACGGGAGGAAACACCATATATTTT
cdr3_aa: CASSSDVTGGNTIYF

d_call: -
clone_size: -
v_call: TRBV28
j_call: TRBJ1-1
cdr3_nt: TGTGCCAGCAGACCGCTGCAGGGTAATACTGAAGCTTTCTTT
cdr3_aa: CASRPLQGNTEAFF